The clone carrying this T cell receptor (beta chain) has a handful of counts. Its antigen remains unknown. The data stem from a study of shared clonotypes between healthy human individuals. Study findings and constraints: Despite large depth, rarefaction showed incomplete sorted-subset sequencing.

The protocol was immunoSEQ multiplex PCR, while the TCRdb copy is restricted to in-frame clones and leaves out a portion. The sample lists 600,000 to 750,000 clones; 55% to 75% were seen once. CDR3 length equals 14 residues. Per the germline V gene, CDR1 is SGDLS and CDR2 is YYNGEE. The germline V and J ends were trimmed by 1 base and 5 bases, with 10 bases remaining between them. Everyone who donated was a Caucasian adult who lived in Nashville, Tennessee. Sequencing was performed on memory CD4+ T cells sorted from blood. The subset: CD45RA-negative fraction. The rearrangement joins TRBV9 to TRBJ2-1; possible D gene TRBD2, 5 bases. This clonotype originated in a woman aged 25 to 39 in good health. The CDR3 coding sequence is TGTGCCAGCAGCGTAAATAGCGAGAACAATGAGCAGTTCTTC. Its protein is CASSVNSENNEQFF.